The rows below give T cell receptor beta chains drawn from one sample of a study of cytotoxic CD8 clonotypes in ibrutinib-treated CLL. The protocol was immunoSEQ multiplex PCR, while the TCRdb copy is restricted to in-frame clones and leaves out a portion. The sample contains some 130,000 clones, 75% to 90% of which appear only once. The sample in question was PBMCs, obtained after 24 months of ibrutinib treatment. These receptors were collected from a human donor with chronic lymphocytic leukemia. CDR3s include the opening cysteine and the closing phenylalanine or tryptophan. The D gene is left open where the match is weak. Clone size is stated in some rows and not others, as once, few, many or a class when expanded.

v_gene,d_gene,abundance,j_gene,len,CDR3aa,CDR3nt
TRBV15,TRBD2,few,TRBJ2-3,14,CATDTSGRGDTQYF,TGTGCCACGGACACTAGCGGGAGAGGAGATACGCAGTATTTT
TRBV7-2,NA,few,TRBJ2-1,12,CASSLPRNEQFF,TGTGCCAGCAGCCTGCCCCGGAATGAGCAGTTCTTC
TRBV20-1,NA,NA,TRBJ1-2,11,CSARGGYGYTF,TGCAGTGCTAGGGGAGGGTATGGCTACACCTTC
TRBV18,TRBD1,few,TRBJ2-7,14,CASSLSGQEYEQYF,TGTGCCAGCTCACTCTCGGGACAGGAGTACGAGCAGTACTTC
TRBV6-4,TRBD1,few,TRBJ2-5,17,CASSAGGQGDIQETQYF,TGTGCCAGCAGTGCCGGCGGGCAGGGGGACATCCAAGAGACCCAGTACTTC
TRBV21-1,NA,NA,TRBJ1-5,14,CASSLTGLNQPQHF,TGTGCCAGCAGCTTAACAGGGCTCAATCAGCCCCAGCATTTT
TRBV4-3,NA,NA,TRBJ2-1,16,CASSQDNRVPYNEQFF,TGCGCCAGCAGCCAAGATAACAGGGTACCCTACAATGAGCAGTTCTTC
TRBV27,TRBD1,few,TRBJ1-5,18,CASSLGPASGGDNQPQHF,TGTGCCAGCAGTTTGGGGCCGGCGTCAGGGGGCGACAATCAGCCCCAGCATTTT
TRBV7-2,NA,NA,TRBJ1-2,15,CASSDSIQGYNGYTF,TGTGCCAGCAGCGACTCGATACAGGGATACAATGGCTACACCTTC
TRBV5-1,NA,NA,TRBJ1-2,14,CASSLGSGGYGYTF,TGCGCCAGCAGCTTGGGTTCTGGGGGCTATGGCTACACCTTC
TRBV28,NA,NA,TRBJ2-3,14,CASSWTQMSDTQYF,TGTGCCAGCAGTTGGACCCAGATGTCGGATACGCAGTATTTT
TRBV6-1,NA,NA,TRBJ1-5,15,CASRADRDSNQPQHF,TGTGCCAGCAGGGCGGACAGAGATAGCAATCAGCCCCAGCATTTT
TRBV27,NA,NA,TRBJ2-3,11,CASGEADTQYF,TGTGCCAGCGGGGAGGCAGATACGCAGTATTTT
TRBV28,NA,once,TRBJ1-6,17,CASSSSLGSSYNSPLHF,TGTGCCAGCAGTTCATCTCTAGGCAGCTCCTATAATTCACCCCTCCACTTT
TRBV13,NA,NA,TRBJ2-5,16,CASSSNPSKSIETQYF,TGTGCCAGCAGCTCCAATCCATCTAAAAGTATAGAGACCCAGTACTTC
TRBV7-2,NA,NA,TRBJ2-3,12,CASSWPLGTQYF,TGTGCCAGCAGTTGGCCCCTCGGCACGCAGTATTTT
TRBV10-3,NA,NA,TRBJ1-1,12,CATGELDTEAFF,TGTGCCACCGGGGAGTTGGACACTGAAGCTTTCTTT
TRBV28,NA,NA,TRBJ2-1,15,CASSPPYERFNEQFF,TGTGCCAGCAGTCCTCCCTACGAACGGTTCAATGAGCAGTTCTTC
TRBV19,NA,NA,TRBJ2-3,19,CASGDRRQIGTRSTDTQYF,TGTGCCAGCGGAGATCGACGACAGATCGGAACTCGAAGCACAGATACGCAGTATTTT
TRBV4-2,NA,few,TRBJ2-1,11,CASSQVDEQFF,TGTGCCAGCAGCCAGGTCGATGAGCAGTTCTTC
TRBV4-3,NA,NA,TRBJ2-7,13,CASSQEPGYEQYF,TGCGCCAGCAGCCAAGAGCCGGGCTACGAGCAGTACTTC
TRBV4-3,NA,few,TRBJ1-6,16,CASSQEPEPGTGPLHF,TGCGCCAGCAGCCAAGAACCCGAACCAGGTACAGGGCCCCTCCACTTT
TRBV15,NA,NA,TRBJ1-3,19,CATSRDQGSLQSSGNTIYF,TGTGCCACCAGCAGAGATCAGGGCAGCCTACAGAGCTCTGGAAACACCATATATTTT
TRBV5-4,NA,NA,TRBJ1-1,12,CASSLLAGEAFF,TGTGCCAGCAGCTTGTTGGCCGGGGAAGCTTTCTTT
TRBV5-1,TRBD1,NA,TRBJ2-5,15,CASSGGQERRETQYF,TGCGCCAGCAGCGGGGGACAGGAGAGACGAGAGACCCAGTACTTC
TRBV25-1,NA,NA,TRBJ2-3,12,CASVRGTDTQYF,TGTGCCAGCGTCCGTGGCACAGATACGCAGTATTTT
TRBV6-1,TRBD2,NA,TRBJ2-1,15,CASSENSGGYNEQFF,TGTGCCAGCAGTGAAAACAGCGGGGGTTACAATGAGCAGTTCTTC
TRBV19,NA,NA,TRBJ2-7,13,CASSIGGSYEQYF,TGTGCCAGTAGTATCGGAGGAAGCTACGAGCAGTACTTC
TRBV7-2,TRBD1,NA,TRBJ1-2,14,CASSKDRVNYGYTF,TGTGCCAGCAGCAAGGACAGGGTAAACTATGGCTACACCTTC
TRBV6-5,NA,NA,TRBJ2-3,14,CASNRDTSTDTQYF,TGTGCCAGCAATCGGGACACGAGCACAGATACGCAGTATTTT
TRBV5-4,NA,NA,TRBJ1-1,13,CASSFRVSTEAFF,TGTGCCAGCAGCTTTAGGGTTAGCACTGAAGCTTTCTTT
TRBV6-5,TRBD1,NA,TRBJ2-7,15,CASRTGRQGANEQYF,TGTGCCAGCAGAACCGGAAGACAGGGGGCGAACGAGCAGTACTTC
TRBV5-6,TRBD2,once,TRBJ2-3,13,CASSPQRGDTQYF,TGTGCCAGCAGCCCGCAGCGGGGGGATACGCAGTATTTT
TRBV9,NA,NA,TRBJ1-4,16,CASSFRDRATNEKLFF,TGTGCCAGCAGCTTTCGGGACCGAGCAACTAATGAAAAACTGTTTTTT
TRBV4-3,TRBD1,once,TRBJ2-7,17,CASSQDWLGQGSYEQYF,TGCGCCAGCAGCCAAGATTGGTTGGGACAGGGCTCCTACGAGCAGTACTTC
TRBV6-6,NA,medium-sized,TRBJ2-7,13,CASSYGQSYEQYF,TGTGCCAGCAGTTACGGGCAATCCTACGAGCAGTACTTC
TRBV6-1,NA,few,TRBJ2-5,14,CASSGTGRAKTQYF,TGTGCCAGCAGTGGGACAGGGAGGGCGAAGACCCAGTACTTC
TRBV27,TRBD1,NA,TRBJ1-2,17,CASSPGTGRRFVDGYTF,TGTGCCAGCAGTCCGGGGACAGGGAGGCGGTTTGTCGATGGCTACACCTTC
TRBV5-4,TRBD2,once,TRBJ2-3,16,CASTLRTSGAVDTQYF,TGTGCCAGCACCCTCAGGACTAGCGGGGCAGTAGATACGCAGTATTTT
TRBV4-1,TRBD2,NA,TRBJ2-5,16,CASSRLGLAGQETQYF,TGCGCCAGCAGCCGATTGGGACTAGCGGGCCAAGAGACCCAGTACTTC
TRBV28,NA,NA,TRBJ1-1,14,CASSLVDVNTEAFF,TGTGCCAGCAGTTTAGTCGATGTGAACACTGAAGCTTTCTTT
TRBV9,TRBD2,NA,TRBJ2-4,18,CASSVTGTTAPAKNIQYF,TGTGCCAGCAGCGTAACCGGGACTACCGCCCCAGCCAAAAACATTCAGTACTTC